These T cell receptor beta chains were read from a single sample in a study of cytomegalovirus exposure and HLA in healthy donors. The table came from immunoSEQ multiplex PCR; TCRdb's copy has only in-frame clones and leaves some out. The sample includes roughly 130,000 clones, about four fifths of them seen just once. The sequenced material came from PBMCs. Receptors originate from a man aged 25-45 years in good health and CMV-seronegative. The CDR3 runs from the conserved cysteine through the conserved F or W. D genes are given only for firm matches. For some rows the clone size is stated as once, few or many, or as a class when expanded; others skip it.

TGTGCCAGCAGTTACCCCCAGGGGACGCAGTACTTC	CASSYPQGTQYF	NA	TRBV6-5	TRBJ2-7	NA
TGTGCCAGTAGTATAAGTAGCGGGGGGGCGCAAGAGCAGTTCTTC	CASSISSGGAQEQFF	NA	TRBV19	TRBJ2-1	TRBD2
TGCGCCAGCAGCTTAGAGGGAAGTGGCACAGATACGCAGTATTTT	CASSLEGSGTDTQYF	NA	TRBV5-1	TRBJ2-3	NA
TGTGCCAGCAGCCCGGGACTAGCGGGGCTCTTTTACTACGAGCAGTACTTC	CASSPGLAGLFYYEQYF	NA	TRBV7-9	TRBJ2-7	TRBD2
TGTGCCAGCAAGAGGGCCGAGACCCAGTACTTC	CASKRAETQYF	once	TRBV6-5	TRBJ2-5	NA
TGTGCCAGCACGGGACTAGCGGGAGCCCCAGATACGCAGTATTTT	CASTGLAGAPDTQYF	NA	TRBV2	TRBJ2-3	TRBD2
TGTGCCAGCAGTTTATTCCCGGGGGTCGAGCAGTACTTC	CASSLFPGVEQYF	NA	TRBV28	TRBJ2-7	NA
TGTGCCAGCAGTTTACAGGCCCCGGCGGAGACCCAGTACTTC	CASSLQAPAETQYF	NA	TRBV6-1	TRBJ2-5	NA
TGTGCCAGTACCAACGACAGAAATCAGCCCCAGCATTTT	CASTNDRNQPQHF	NA	TRBV19	TRBJ1-5	NA
TGTGCCAGCAGCTTTAGTCAATCGCTTCTCGACAATGAGCAGTTCTTC	CASSFSQSLLDNEQFF	NA	TRBV5-4	TRBJ2-1	NA
TGCAGCGTCGCCACAGGGATACTGCCCAATCAGCCCCAGCATTTT	CSVATGILPNQPQHF	NA	TRBV29-1	TRBJ1-5	NA
TGTGCCAGCAGTGAACTAGGTTTGGACAGGGGAAGGGACGGCTACACCTTC	CASSELGLDRGRDGYTF	few	TRBV2	TRBJ1-2	TRBD1
TGTGCCAGCAGGGCCGGGACAGGGGAGGGGCAGCCCCAGCATTTT	CASRAGTGEGQPQHF	NA	TRBV7-9	TRBJ1-5	TRBD1
TGTGCCTGGAGTGTAAACCGGCTAGCCTACAATGAGCAGTTCTTC	CAWSVNRLAYNEQFF	NA	TRBV30	TRBJ2-1	NA
TGTGCCAGCAGCCTAGTTAGCGGGAAGAACACCGGGGAGCTGTTTTTT	CASSLVSGKNTGELFF	NA	TRBV7-6	TRBJ2-2	TRBD2
TGTGCCAGCACCTCCGCGGGATCCTACAATGAGCAGTTCTTC	CASTSAGSYNEQFF	NA	TRBV6-5	TRBJ2-1	NA
TGTGCCAGCAGTGACCAGGGGCGTAATACCTACGAGCAGTACTTC	CASSDQGRNTYEQYF	NA	TRBV25-1	TRBJ2-7	NA
TGTGCCAGCAGCGCCCGGAGCGGGAAGAGCTCCTACAATGAGCAGTTCTTC	CASSARSGKSSYNEQFF	NA	TRBV9	TRBJ2-1	TRBD2
TGTGCCAGCAGCTTTGAACCAGGGCGATATAGCAATCAGCCCCAGCATTTT	CASSFEPGRYSNQPQHF	NA	TRBV7-9	TRBJ1-5	NA
TGTGCCAGCAGTTTAGACAGAGACCAAGAGACCCAGTACTTC	CASSLDRDQETQYF	NA	TRBV27	TRBJ2-5	NA
TGCGCCAGCAGCCAAGTGGTGCGGGGGGGCCCAGATACGCAGTATTTT	CASSQVVRGGPDTQYF	NA	TRBV4-3	TRBJ2-3	TRBD2
TGCGCCAGCAGCCTCGCAAGCCCGACAGGGAGCCCCATATACGAGCAGTACTTC	CASSLASPTGSPIYEQYF	NA	TRBV4-1	TRBJ2-7	TRBD1
TGTGCCTGGAGTGTATCGGAGGACGGAGGCTACGAGCAGTACTTC	CAWSVSEDGGYEQYF	NA	TRBV30	TRBJ2-7	NA
TGTGCCTGGAGTGTATCAGGGGGGAACACCATATATTTT	CAWSVSGGNTIYF	once	TRBV30	TRBJ1-3	TRBD1
TGCGCCAGCAGCCAATCCCTCCTCGATACGCAGTATTTT	CASSQSLLDTQYF	few	TRBV4-3	TRBJ2-3	NA
TGTGCCACCAGCAGAGACCCCCGGACAGGGCACTATCAGCCCCAGCATTTT	CATSRDPRTGHYQPQHF	NA	TRBV15	TRBJ1-5	TRBD1
TGTGCCAGCAGTTCGCAGGGCCAGCCCCAGCATTTT	CASSSQGQPQHF	NA	TRBV28	TRBJ1-5	NA
TGTGCCAGCAGCTTAGCGGCGGTCGGCAGAGGCTACGAGCAGTACTTC	CASSLAAVGRGYEQYF	NA	TRBV7-2	TRBJ2-7	NA
TGTGCCAGCTCACAGATATGGACCCAGACAGGGGGAGAGACCCAGTACTTC	CASSQIWTQTGGETQYF	NA	TRBV18	TRBJ2-5	TRBD1
TGTGCTAGCAGCTTAGAGCCAGCGGGAGGAGGAGAGACCCAGTACTTC	CASSLEPAGGGETQYF	NA	TRBV7-7	TRBJ2-5	TRBD2
TGTGCCAGCATGGCCCTAGGACAGGCCTATGGCTACACCTTC	CASMALGQAYGYTF	NA	TRBV2	TRBJ1-2	TRBD1
TGTGCCAGCAGTGGTTCGACTGCCAGCTCCTACGAGCAGTACTTC	CASSGSTASSYEQYF	NA	TRBV6-5	TRBJ2-7	NA
TGTGCCAGCAGCTTAGGGGGCGCAGGATTCGATACGCAGTATTTT	CASSLGGAGFDTQYF	few	TRBV7-2	TRBJ2-3	NA
TGTGCCAGCACCTCAGGGGGCCAGCCCCAGCATTTT	CASTSGGQPQHF	NA	TRBV2	TRBJ1-5	TRBD1
TGTGCCAGCAGCCAAGTGGGTATGGCTAGCGGGGGGACAGATACGCAGTATTTT	CASSQVGMASGGTDTQYF	few	TRBV4-2	TRBJ2-3	TRBD2
TGTGCCAGCAGCTTAGCAGGGACAGGGCTCCACGAGCAGTACTTC	CASSLAGTGLHEQYF	NA	TRBV7-2	TRBJ2-7	TRBD1
TGTGCCAGCAGAGGATCAGGGGCGAACTATGGCTACACCTTC	CASRGSGANYGYTF	NA	TRBV2	TRBJ1-2	NA
TGTGCCAGCAGATATAGAGATTCACCCCTCCACTTT	CASRYRDSPLHF	once	TRBV6-5	TRBJ1-6	NA
TGTGCCAGCAGCTTAGGGGGACAGGGGACCCAGTACTTC	CASSLGGQGTQYF	NA	TRBV7-8	TRBJ2-5	TRBD1
TGTGCCAGCAGGCAGGGGGCAGGGTCGGGGTCCTCGGGTGGCTACACCTTC	CASRQGAGSGSSGGYTF	NA	TRBV2	TRBJ1-2	TRBD1
TGTGCCAGCAGCCAAGCGGGGCTAGCGGGAGTTATTAGCGGGGAGCTGTTTTTT	CASSQAGLAGVISGELFF	few	TRBV7-8	TRBJ2-2	TRBD2